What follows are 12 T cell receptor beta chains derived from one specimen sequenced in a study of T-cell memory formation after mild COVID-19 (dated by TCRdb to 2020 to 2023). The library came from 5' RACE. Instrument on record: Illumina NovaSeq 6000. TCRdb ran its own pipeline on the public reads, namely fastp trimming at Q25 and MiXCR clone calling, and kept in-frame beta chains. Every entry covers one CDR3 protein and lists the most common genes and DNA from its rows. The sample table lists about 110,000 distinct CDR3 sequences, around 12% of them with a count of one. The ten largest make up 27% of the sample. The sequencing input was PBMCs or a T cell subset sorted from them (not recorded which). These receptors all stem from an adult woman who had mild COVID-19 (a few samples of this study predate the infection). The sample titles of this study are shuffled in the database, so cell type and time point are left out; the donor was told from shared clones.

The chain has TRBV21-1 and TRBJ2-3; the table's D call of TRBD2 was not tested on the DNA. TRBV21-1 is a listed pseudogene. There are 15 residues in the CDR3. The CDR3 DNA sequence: TGTGCCAGCTTTCGAGCGGAAGGGGGCACAGATACGCAGTATTTT. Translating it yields CASFRAEGGTDTQYF.

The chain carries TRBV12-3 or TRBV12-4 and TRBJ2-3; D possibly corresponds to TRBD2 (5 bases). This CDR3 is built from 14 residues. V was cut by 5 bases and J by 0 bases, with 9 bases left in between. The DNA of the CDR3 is TGTGCCAGCAGTGAGGGAATGAGCACAGATACGCAGTATTTT. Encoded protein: CASSEGMSTDTQYF.

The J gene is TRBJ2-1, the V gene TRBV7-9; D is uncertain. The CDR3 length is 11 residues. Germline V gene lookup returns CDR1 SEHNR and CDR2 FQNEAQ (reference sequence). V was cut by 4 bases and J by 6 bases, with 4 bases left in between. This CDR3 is CASSSLNEQFF. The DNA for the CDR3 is TGTGCCAGCAGCTCCCTCAATGAGCAGTTCTTC.

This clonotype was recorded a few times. The CDR3 loop reads CASSGLGPYEQYF. For the CDR3, the DNA is TGTGCCAGTTCGGGGTTGGGGCCCTACGAGCAGTACTTC. This chain uses TRBV12-3 or TRBV12-4 with TRBJ2-7, with D perhaps matching TRBD1 or TRBD2 (5 bases each). This CDR3 is 13 amino acids long. Trimming shortened V by 9 bases and J by 2 bases, and 14 bases separated the two germline ends.

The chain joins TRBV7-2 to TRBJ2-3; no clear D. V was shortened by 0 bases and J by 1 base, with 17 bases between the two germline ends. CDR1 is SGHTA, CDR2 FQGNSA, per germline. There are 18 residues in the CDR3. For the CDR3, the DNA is TGTGCCAGCAGCTTAGCGGTCGATCTCGAAGAAGGCACAGATACGCAGTATTTT. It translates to CASSLAVDLEEGTDTQYF.

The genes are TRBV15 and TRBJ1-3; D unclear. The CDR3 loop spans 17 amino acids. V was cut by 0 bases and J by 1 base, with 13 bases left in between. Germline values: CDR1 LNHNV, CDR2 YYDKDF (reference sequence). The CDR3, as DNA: TGTGCCACCAGCAGAGACCTCTCTATGGGTTCTGGAAACACCATATATTTT. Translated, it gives CATSRDLSMGSGNTIYF.

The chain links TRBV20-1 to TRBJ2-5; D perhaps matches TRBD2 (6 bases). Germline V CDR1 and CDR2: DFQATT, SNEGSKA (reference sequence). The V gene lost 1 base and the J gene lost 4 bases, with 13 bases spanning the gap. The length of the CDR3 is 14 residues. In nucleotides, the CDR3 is TGCAGTGCTAGAGGATGGGGGGATGGAGAGACCCAGTACTTC. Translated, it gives CSARGWGDGETQYF.

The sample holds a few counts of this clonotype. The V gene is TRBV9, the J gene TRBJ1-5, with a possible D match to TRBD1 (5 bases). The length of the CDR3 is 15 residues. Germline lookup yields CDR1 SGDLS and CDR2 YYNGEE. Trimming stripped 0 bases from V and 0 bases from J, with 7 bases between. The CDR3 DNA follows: TGTGCCAGCAGCGTAGATGGGGCTAGCAATCAGCCCCAGCATTTT. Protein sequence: CASSVDGASNQPQHF.

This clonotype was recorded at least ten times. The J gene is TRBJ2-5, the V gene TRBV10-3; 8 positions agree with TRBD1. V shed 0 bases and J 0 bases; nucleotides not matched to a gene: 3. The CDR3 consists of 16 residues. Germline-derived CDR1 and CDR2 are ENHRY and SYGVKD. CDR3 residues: CAISESETGDQETQYF. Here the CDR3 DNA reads TGTGCCATCAGTGAGTCTGAGACAGGGGACCAAGAGACCCAGTACTTC.

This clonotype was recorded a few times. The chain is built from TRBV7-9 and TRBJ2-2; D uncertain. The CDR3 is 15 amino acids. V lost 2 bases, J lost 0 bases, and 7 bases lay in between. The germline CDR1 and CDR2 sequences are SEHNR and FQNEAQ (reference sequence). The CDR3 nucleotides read TGTGCCAGCAGCTTAACACGGGCGAACACCGGGGAGCTGTTTTTT. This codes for CASSLTRANTGELFF. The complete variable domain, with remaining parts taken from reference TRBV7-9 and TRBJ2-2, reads DTGVSQNPRHKITKRGQNVTFRCDPISEHNRLYWYRQTLGQGPEFLTYFQNEAQLEKSRLLSDRFSAERPKGSFSTLEIQRTEQGDSAMYLCASSLTRANTGELFFGEGSRLTVL.

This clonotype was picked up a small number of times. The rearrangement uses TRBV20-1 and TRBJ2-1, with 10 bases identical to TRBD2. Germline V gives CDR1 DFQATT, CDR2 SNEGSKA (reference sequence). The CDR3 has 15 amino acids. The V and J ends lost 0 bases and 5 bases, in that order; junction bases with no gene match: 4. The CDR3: CSARELAGEDNEQFF. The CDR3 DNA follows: TGCAGTGCTAGAGAGCTAGCGGGAGAAGACAATGAGCAGTTCTTC.

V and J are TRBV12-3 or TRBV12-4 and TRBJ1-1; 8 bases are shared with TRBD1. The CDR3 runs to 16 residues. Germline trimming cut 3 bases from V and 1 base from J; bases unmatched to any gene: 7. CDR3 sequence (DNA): TGTGCCAGCAGTTTCGGGACAGGAGGGGCGAACACTGAAGCTTTCTTT. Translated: CASSFGTGGANTEAFF.